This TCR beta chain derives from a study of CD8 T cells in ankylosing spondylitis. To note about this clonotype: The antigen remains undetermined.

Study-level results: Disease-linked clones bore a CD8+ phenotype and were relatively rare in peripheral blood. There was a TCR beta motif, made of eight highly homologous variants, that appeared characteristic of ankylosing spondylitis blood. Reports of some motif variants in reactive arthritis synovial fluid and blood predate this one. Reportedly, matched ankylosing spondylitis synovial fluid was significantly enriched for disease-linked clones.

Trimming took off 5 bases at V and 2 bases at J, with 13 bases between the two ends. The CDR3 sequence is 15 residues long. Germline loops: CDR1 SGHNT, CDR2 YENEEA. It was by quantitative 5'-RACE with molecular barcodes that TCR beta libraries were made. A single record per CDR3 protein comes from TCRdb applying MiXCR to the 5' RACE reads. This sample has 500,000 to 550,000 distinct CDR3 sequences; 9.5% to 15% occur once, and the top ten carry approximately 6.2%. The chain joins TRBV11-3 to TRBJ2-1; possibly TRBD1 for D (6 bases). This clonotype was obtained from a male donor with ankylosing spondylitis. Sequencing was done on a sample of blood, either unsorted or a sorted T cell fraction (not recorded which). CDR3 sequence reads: CASSPRTATYNEQFF. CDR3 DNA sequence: TGTGCCAGCAGCCCGCGGACAGCGACCTACAATGAGCAGTTCTTC.